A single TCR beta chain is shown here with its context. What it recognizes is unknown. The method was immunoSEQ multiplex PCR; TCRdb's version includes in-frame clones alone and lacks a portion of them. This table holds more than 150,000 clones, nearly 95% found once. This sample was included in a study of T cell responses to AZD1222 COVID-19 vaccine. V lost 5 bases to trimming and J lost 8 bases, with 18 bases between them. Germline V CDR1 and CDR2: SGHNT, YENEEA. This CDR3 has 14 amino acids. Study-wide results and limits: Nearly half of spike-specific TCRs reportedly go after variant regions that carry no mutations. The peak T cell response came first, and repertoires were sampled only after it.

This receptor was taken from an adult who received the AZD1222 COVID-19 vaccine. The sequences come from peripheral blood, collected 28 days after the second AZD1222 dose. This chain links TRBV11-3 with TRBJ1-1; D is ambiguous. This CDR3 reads CASSQAYSSQEAFF. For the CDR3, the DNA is TGTGCCAGCAGCCAAGCTTACTCTAGCCAGGAAGCTTTCTTT.